This entry lists 20 T cell receptor beta chains sequenced from one sample in a study of shared T cell receptors in the human thymus. Produced via immunoSEQ multiplex PCR; TCRdb's table is partial and in-frame only. The sample lists 500,000 to 750,000 clones, roughly 90% occurring once. The sample also formed part of further work on human thymus T cells.

The sequenced sample was thymocytes. The source is a boy less than two years old with a congenital heart defect.

The J gene is TRBJ2-4, the V gene TRBV7-2, with TRBD2 matching 7 bases. The ends lost 10 bases at V and 5 bases at J; junction bases unmatched: 8. CDR3 length: 13 residues. The V gene's germline CDR1 is SGHTA and CDR2 FQGNSA. CDR3 sequence reads: CATTGTTQNIQYF. The CDR3 DNA reads TGTGCCACGACCGGGACTACCCAAAACATTCAGTACTTC. The full variable domain, completed using reference TRBV7-2 and TRBJ2-4, is GAGVSQSPSNKVTEKGKDVELRCDPISGHTALYWYRQSLGQGLEFLIYFQGNSAPDKSGLPSDRFSAERTGGSVSTLTIQRTQQEDSAVYLCATTGTTQNIQYFGAGTRLSVL.

V is TRBV30 and J is TRBJ1-5; D gene unclear. The CDR3 sequence is 13 residues long. Per germline, CDR1 GTSNPN and CDR2 SVGIG (reference sequence). The ends were cut back, 2 bases at V and 5 bases at J, with 10 bases in the middle. CDR3 sequence (DNA): TGTGCCTGGAGTCGGTGGGGAGATCAGCCCCAGCATTTT. It encodes CAWSRWGDQPQHF.

The V and J genes are TRBV30 and TRBJ2-3, with 12 positions matching TRBD2. This CDR3 region has 17 residues. The V and J ends lost 3 bases and 5 bases, in that order; junction bases with no gene match: 12. The germline V gene has CDR1 GTSNPN and CDR2 SVGIG (reference sequence). The CDR3 region is CAWRRRETSGRGDTQYF. As DNA, the CDR3 is TGTGCCTGGAGGCGCAGAGAGACTAGCGGGAGAGGAGATACGCAGTATTTT.

The rearrangement links TRBV9 to TRBJ2-4; 7 bases agree with TRBD1. Germline V gene sequence: CDR1 SGDLS, CDR2 YYNGEE. The CDR3 loop spans 14 amino acids. V dropped 3 bases and J dropped 6; count of bases not matched to a gene: 6. The CDR3 region has the DNA TGTGCCAGCAGCGCAGGGACAGTTCTAAACATTCAGTACTTC. Its protein is CASSAGTVLNIQYF.

The V and J genes are TRBV27 and TRBJ2-7, with 7 bases matching TRBD2. V lost 5 bases to trimming and J lost 3 bases; unmatched junction nucleotides: 7. The CDR3 sequence is 14 residues long. Germline assignment: CDR1 MNHEY and CDR2 SMNVEV (reference sequence). CDR3 nucleotides: TGTGCCAGCAGTCCCTGGGGGGGGATCTACGAGCAGTACTTC. Protein sequence: CASSPWGGIYEQYF.

In its sample, this clone was seen a few times. This chain joins TRBV5-1 and TRBJ1-2; a weak D match, TRBD1 (6 bases). The CDR3 sequence is 14 residues long. Germline V gene data show CDR1 as SGHRS and CDR2 as YFSETQ. Trimming removed 2 bases at V and 6 bases at J, with 14 bases between. CDR3 loop: CASSFRQARDGYTF. For the CDR3, the DNA is TGCGCCAGCAGCTTTCGACAGGCGAGAGATGGCTACACCTTC.

DNA for the CDR3: TGTGCCAGCAAGACGGGAGAGGAGACCCAGTACTTC. Amino acids: CASKTGEETQYF. This rearrangement joins TRBV6-1 to TRBJ2-5; D might be TRBD2 (6 bases). Trimming stripped 7 bases from V and 5 bases from J, with 11 bases between. From germline, CDR1 is MNHNS and CDR2 SASEGT. The CDR3 totals 12 residues.

This sequence joins TRBV27 and TRBJ2-1, with 11 nucleotides matching TRBD2. Trimming at V came to 5 bases and at J to 3 bases, leaving 9 bases not matched to a gene. Germline values: CDR1 MNHEY, CDR2 SMNVEV (reference sequence). The CDR3 runs 17 residues. The CDR3 loop reads CASSPLPTSGGYNEQFF. The CDR3 region has the DNA TGTGCCAGCAGTCCCCTCCCAACTAGCGGGGGCTACAATGAGCAGTTCTTC.

Only a few counts were recorded for this clone. The chain links TRBV10-3 to TRBJ1-4; maybe TRBD1 (5 bases). V was pared by 2 bases and J by 5 bases, with 12 bases between. This CDR3 has 15 residues. Looked up from germline, CDR1 is ENHRY and CDR2 is SYGVKD. The CDR3 region is CAISEPGAVNEKLFF. The CDR3 nucleotides are TGTGCCATCAGTGAGCCTGGGGCAGTCAATGAAAAACTGTTTTTT.

V gene TRBV29-1 combines with J gene TRBJ2-3; 11 bases match TRBD2. The ends lost 7 bases at V and 0 bases at J; junction bases unmatched: 15. This CDR3 region has 18 residues. Germline lookup yields CDR1 SQVTM and CDR2 ANQGSEA. CDR3 DNA sequence: TGCAGCGGGTTCGCCACTAGCGGGAGCAGGACTAGCACAGATACGCAGTATTTT. This encodes CSGFATSGSRTSTDTQYF.

This chain's CDR3 is CASSAQGGATEAFF. The CDR3 nucleotides read TGTGCCAGCAGTGCTCAAGGGGGGGCCACTGAAGCTTTCTTT. The V and J genes are TRBV6-1 and TRBJ1-1, with D possibly TRBD1 on 6 matching bases. Trimming took off 4 bases at V and 4 bases at J, with 13 bases between the two ends. The CDR3 loop spans 14 amino acids. Germline lookup yields CDR1 MNHNS and CDR2 SASEGT.

The rearrangement joins TRBV29-1 to TRBJ2-5, with D maybe TRBD2 (7 bases). The V gene lost 7 bases and the J gene lost 5 bases, with 23 bases spanning the gap. The CDR3 has 15 amino acids. The germline V gene encodes CDR1 SQVTM and CDR2 ANQGSEA. The CDR3 reads CSAWRGRENSETQYF. CDR3 bases: TGCAGCGCATGGCGGGGGCGGGAGAATAGTGAGACCCAGTACTTC. The variable domain in full, completed from reference TRBV29-1 and TRBJ2-5, reads SAVISQKPSRDICQRGTSLTIQCQVDSQVTMMFWYRQQPGQSLTLIATANQGSEATYESGFVIDKFPISRPNLTFSTLTVSNMSPEDSSIYLCSAWRGRENSETQYFGPGTRLLVL.

The J gene is TRBJ2-1, the V gene TRBV13, with 7 bases fitting TRBD2. Per germline, CDR1 PRHDT and CDR2 FYEKMQ (reference sequence). The junction had 12 bases not matched to a gene; V was cut back by 0 bases and J by 4 bases. This CDR3 spans 18 amino acids. The chain's CDR3 is CASSLGVEGLGGYNEQFF. The CDR3, as DNA: TGTGCCAGCAGCTTAGGGGTTGAGGGCCTGGGAGGGTACAATGAGCAGTTCTTC.

The chain links TRBV6-5 to TRBJ1-5; possible D gene TRBD1, 5 bases. The CDR3 covers 15 residues. CDR1 and CDR2 (germline): MNHEY, SVGAGI. The V and J ends lost 0 bases and 4 bases respectively, with 10 bases between them. CDR3 in DNA: TGTGCCAGCAGTTACTCGAGACAGTGTAATCAGCCCCAGCATTTT. Encoded protein: CASSYSRQCNQPQHF.

This clone has only one observation. The chain has TRBV7-3 and TRBJ2-1, with D possibly being TRBD2 (6 bases). The V end lost 0 bases, the J end lost 7 bases, and 16 bases lay between the germline ends. Germline V gives CDR1 SGHTA, CDR2 FQGTGA. The CDR3 has 16 amino acids. In nucleotides, the CDR3 is TGTGCCAGCAGCTTAACCATTTGGGGGAGGTCAAATGAGCAGTTCTTC. Translated, it gives CASSLTIWGRSNEQFF.

This clone was observed once. The chain combines TRBV27 with TRBJ2-1, with TRBD2 matching over 15 bases. The V segment lost 4 bases and the J segment 6 bases; nucleotides outside the gene matches: 16. Germline lookup yields CDR1 MNHEY and CDR2 SMNVEV (reference sequence). The CDR3 spans 20 residues. The CDR3 loop is CASSSRTSGREGVLRNEQFF. CDR3 DNA: TGTGCCAGCAGTTCCCGGACTAGCGGGAGGGAAGGGGTCCTACGCAATGAGCAGTTCTTC.

This chain connects TRBV7-9 to TRBJ2-1, with TRBD1 matching 9 bases. V lost 2 bases and J lost 3; bases outside the gene matches: 11. CDR3 length equals 18 residues. CDR1 and CDR2 (germline): SEHNR, FQNEAQ (reference sequence). The CDR3 loop is CASSLLPQRGQGYNEQFF. CDR3 coding DNA: TGTGCCAGCAGCTTACTACCCCAGAGGGGACAGGGCTACAATGAGCAGTTCTTC. The complete variable domain, with remaining parts taken from reference TRBV7-9 and TRBJ2-1, reads DTGVSQNPRHKITKRGQNVTFRCDPISEHNRLYWYRQTLGQGPEFLTYFQNEAQLEKSRLLSDRFSAERPKGSFSTLEIQRTEQGDSAMYLCASSLLPQRGQGYNEQFFGPGTRLTVL.

The chain is built from TRBV27 and TRBJ2-7; D is possibly TRBD2 (5 bases). Germline lookup yields CDR1 MNHEY and CDR2 SMNVEV (reference sequence). V dropped 4 bases and J dropped 0 bases, with 19 bases sitting between them. This CDR3 has 17 residues. CDR3 sequence (DNA): TGTGCCAGCAGTTCCCGAGGAGGACCGGTACCCTCCTACGAGCAGTACTTC. As protein: CASSSRGGPVPSYEQYF.

This chain connects TRBV25-1 to TRBJ2-1; D may be TRBD1 (5 bases). The CDR3 totals 15 residues. Germline CDR1 MGHDK, CDR2 SYGVNS. Trimming stripped 7 bases from V and 3 bases from J, with 16 bases between. The CDR3: CASKGQDTDYNEQFF. CDR3 coding DNA: TGTGCCAGCAAGGGGCAGGACACCGACTACAATGAGCAGTTCTTC.

This sequence joins TRBV4-1 and TRBJ1-1; D may be TRBD1 (5 bases). Trimming shortened V by 4 bases and J by 0 bases, and 18 bases separated the two germline ends. Per germline, CDR1 MGHRA and CDR2 YSYEKL. This CDR3 comprises 17 residues. CDR3: CASSPPGGSRMNTEAFF. CDR3 DNA sequence: TGCGCCAGCAGCCCCCCCGGGGGGTCAAGAATGAACACTGAAGCTTTCTTT.